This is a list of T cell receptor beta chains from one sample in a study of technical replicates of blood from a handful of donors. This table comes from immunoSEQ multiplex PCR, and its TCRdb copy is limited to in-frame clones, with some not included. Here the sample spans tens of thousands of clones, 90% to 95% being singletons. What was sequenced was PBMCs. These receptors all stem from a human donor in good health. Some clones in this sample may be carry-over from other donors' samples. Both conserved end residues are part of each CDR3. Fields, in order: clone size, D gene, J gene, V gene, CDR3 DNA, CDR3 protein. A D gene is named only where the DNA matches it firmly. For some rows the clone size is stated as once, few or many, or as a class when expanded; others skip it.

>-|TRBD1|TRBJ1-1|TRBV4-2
TGTGCCAGCAGCCAGCAATCAGGGGGCGCAGTCACTGAAGCTTTCTTT
CASSQQSGGAVTEAFF
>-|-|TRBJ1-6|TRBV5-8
TGTGCCAGCAGCTTGGGACAGGTTCGGAATTCACCCTTCCACTTT
CASSLGQVRNSPFHF
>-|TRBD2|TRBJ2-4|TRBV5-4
TGTGCCAGCAGCTTCAGCGGGGGCGAGAAACAGTACTTC
CASSFSGGEKQYF
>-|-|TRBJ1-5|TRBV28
TGTGCCAGCAGTTTACGGGGGGTGTGGGGCAATCAGCCCCAGCATTTT
CASSLRGVWGNQPQHF
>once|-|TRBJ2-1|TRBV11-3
TGTGCCAGCAGCCGGACGGAGGCCAATGAGCAGTTCTTC
CASSRTEANEQFF
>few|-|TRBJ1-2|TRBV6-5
TGTGCCAGCAGCAGGCAGGGTGGGGTTGGCTACACCTTC
CASSRQGGVGYTF
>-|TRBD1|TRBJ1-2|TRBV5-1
TGCGCCAGCAGCACAGGGACAGGGAATGGCTACACCTTC
CASSTGTGNGYTF
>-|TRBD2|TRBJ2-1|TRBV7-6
TGTGCCAGCAGCTTAGAATCTAGCGGGCCCTACAATGAGCAGTTCTTC
CASSLESSGPYNEQFF
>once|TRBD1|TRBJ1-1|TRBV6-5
TGTGCCAGCAGTTACAGCCCCAGGGGGAGCACTGAAGCTTTCTTT
CASSYSPRGSTEAFF
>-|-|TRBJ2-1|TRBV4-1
TGCGCCAGCAGCTTGGCTAGCGCTGGGGATGAGCAGTTCTTC
CASSLASAGDEQFF
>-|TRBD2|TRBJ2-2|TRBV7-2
TGTGCCAGCAGCTTAGGGTGGCTAGCGGACACCGGGGAGCTGTTTTTT
CASSLGWLADTGELFF